The subject of this entry is one TCR beta chain. Its binding antigen is unknown. Per-base qualities were not stored, and no clone one base away is much larger. The immunoSEQ Assay, a bias-controlled multiplex PCR, was used to amplify TCRbeta CDR3 regions from genomic DNA. The original pipeline was this. Within the assay, amplification of reference gene primers was used to estimate how many nucleated cells each sample contained. To quantify the absolute abundance of each unique TCRbeta CDR3 rearrangement, sequence reads were collapsed and filtered. For each sample, productive Simpson clonality was calculated as the square root of Simpson's diversity index over productive rearrangements. Here the immuneACCESS table is served through TCRdb, limited to in-frame sequences with V and J called. Missing clones are a known gap in these copies; in checked studies unresolved V genes cover under half, and the rest lacks a known reason. V and J calls plus clone size are reproduced from that table; the DNA served to infer D and trimming. The sample has some 220,000 clones on record, about nine tenths of them singletons. Approximately 3.1% of the sample is in the top ten clones.

Participants in the prospective study were enrolled through a virtual design, were aged about 18 to 100 years, and lived in roughly 26 United States geographic areas. To assign participants to cohorts, the prospective study relied on clinical history that participants themselves reported in a screening survey and a study questionnaire. Each participant in the prospective study had whole blood, serum and a nasopharyngeal or oropharyngeal swab collected by mobile phlebotomists. Participants in the prospective study had the option to provide additional blood draws and questionnaires over a roughly two-month period. Blood samples from the prospective study were shipped frozen or at room temperature prior to DNA extraction. This sample is drawn from a study of blood T cell repertoires in COVID-19 (dated by TCRdb to about 2020). With respect to the entire study: Recovered participants in ImmuneRACE Cohort 3 were defined as having two consecutive negative NP/OP PCR tests, clearance from a healthcare professional, or resolution of symptoms. The collaborator samples originated in the United States, Italy and Spain and spanned the acute and convalescent phases of COVID-19. The prospective study material was composed of cDNA or gDNA derived from T cells, B-cell-depleted T cells, or PBMCs. Subjects who had been exposed to COVID-19, were actively infected with it, or had recovered from it provided the deeply sampled blood TCRbeta repertoires that made up the dataset. The repertoires were released in a freely available public database intended as a resource for research on the immune response to SARS-CoV-2. The samples were drawn from two sources: the first 160 participants of the ongoing ImmuneRACE study, and approximately 1,300 subjects contributed by 6 global collaborators. Nearly every sample came with metadata listing a de-identified subject ID, COVID-19 status, age in years and sex. Where HLA class I and class II types were available, the types were taken from metadata supplied by the sample provider, not from assay-based typing.

From the cysteine up to the phenylalanine, the CDR3 has a length of 13 residues. Only the CDR3 portion is preserved as DNA: 39 bases, with reading frame beginning at the first base. The germline V gene (reference sequence) sets CDR1 to SEHNR and CDR2 to FQNEAQ. The trim is 4 bases for V and 8 bases for J, with a gap of 14 bases between the germline ends. Here is what the overall study found, with its caveats: Clinical and demographic metadata were provided uncurated, with the amount varying by source and participant.

The V gene is TRBV7-9 and the J gene is TRBJ1-1, with an unclear D gene assignment. The sequence was collected from a woman in her forties or fifties in a cohort exposed to, infected with or recovered from COVID-19 (not recorded which). The source material was PBMCs or T cells enriched from blood (not recorded which). For the CDR3, the sequence is CASSSSLWAEAFF. DNA sequence: TGTGCCAGCAGCTCAAGTTTATGGGCCGAAGCTTTCTTT.